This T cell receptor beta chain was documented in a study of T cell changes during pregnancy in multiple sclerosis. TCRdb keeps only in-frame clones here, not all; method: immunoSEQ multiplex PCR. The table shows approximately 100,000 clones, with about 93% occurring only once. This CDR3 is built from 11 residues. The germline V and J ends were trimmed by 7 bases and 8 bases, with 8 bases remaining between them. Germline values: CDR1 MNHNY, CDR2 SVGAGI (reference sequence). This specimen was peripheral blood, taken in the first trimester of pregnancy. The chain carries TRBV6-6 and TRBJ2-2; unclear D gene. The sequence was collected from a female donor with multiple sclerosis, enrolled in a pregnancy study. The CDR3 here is CASTTLGELFF. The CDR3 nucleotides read TGTGCCAGCACCACACTAGGGGAGCTGTTTTTT.